These 5 T cell receptor beta chains were all obtained from the same sample, sequenced in a study of blood T cell repertoires in COVID-19. TCRdb's table, derived via immunoSEQ multiplex PCR, lists solely in-frame clones and lacks some. The sample carries around 340,000 clones, 83% recorded once. Sequencing was performed on peripheral blood. These receptors all come from a young man with active or convalescent COVID-19.

The chain links TRBV7-3 to TRBJ2-7; 9 bases align to TRBD2. V was pared by 2 bases and J by 4 bases, with 6 bases of the junction left unmatched. CDR3 size: 15 residues. Per germline, CDR1 SGHTA and CDR2 FQGTGA. The CDR3 coding sequence is TGTGCCAGCAGCTTACAGCCGCTAGCGGGGTACGAGCAGTACTTC. The encoded protein is CASSLQPLAGYEQYF.

V is TRBV6-1 and J is TRBJ1-1, with TRBD1 as a possible D gene (5 bases). Germline V gene data show CDR1 as MNHNS and CDR2 as SASEGT. The CDR3 sequence is 15 residues long. Trimming took off 3 bases at V and 1 base at J, with 12 bases between the two ends. The CDR3 spells CASSDPYRRNTEAFF. The CDR3 nucleotides read TGTGCCAGCAGTGACCCGTACAGGAGGAACACTGAAGCTTTCTTT.

V and J are TRBV9 and TRBJ2-2; TRBD2 matches at 12 bases. V gave up 3 bases and J gave up 6 bases; unmatched junction bases: 6. Germline values: CDR1 SGDLS, CDR2 YYNGEE. The CDR3 loop spans 16 amino acids. In DNA, the CDR3 is TGTGCCAGCAGCGGCGCTAGCGGGAGGGCCGCCGGGGAGCTGTTTTTT. Residues: CASSGASGRAAGELFF.

This clone was counted only a few times. The chain carries TRBV24-1 and TRBJ2-3; 12 bases align to TRBD2. Trimming took 3 bases from V and 4 from J; bases not matched to a gene: 4. Germline CDR1 and CDR2: KGHDR and SFDVKD. This CDR3 contains 16 residues. DNA of the CDR3: TGTGCCACCAGTGATGCGACTAGCGGGAGCGCAGATACGCAGTATTTT. It codes for CATSDATSGSADTQYF.

This sequence joins TRBV6-5 and TRBJ1-6, with D possibly TRBD1 on 6 matching bases. Per germline, CDR1 MNHEY and CDR2 SVGAGI. Trimming took 7 bases from V and 5 from J, leaving 9 bases between them. The CDR3 has 13 residues. The CDR3 DNA is TGTGCCAGCACCGGACAGAATAATTCACCCCTCCACTTT. Translating it yields CASTGQNNSPLHF.